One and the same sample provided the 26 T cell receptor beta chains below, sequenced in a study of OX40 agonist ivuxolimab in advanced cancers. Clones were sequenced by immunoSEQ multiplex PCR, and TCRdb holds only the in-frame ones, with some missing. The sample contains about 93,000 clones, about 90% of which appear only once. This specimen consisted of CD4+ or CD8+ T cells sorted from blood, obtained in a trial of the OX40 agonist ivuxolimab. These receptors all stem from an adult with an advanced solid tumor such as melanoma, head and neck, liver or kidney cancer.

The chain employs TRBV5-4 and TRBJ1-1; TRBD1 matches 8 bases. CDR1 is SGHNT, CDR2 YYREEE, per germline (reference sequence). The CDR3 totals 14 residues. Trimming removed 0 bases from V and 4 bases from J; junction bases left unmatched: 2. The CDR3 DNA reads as TGTGCCAGCAGCTTGGACAGGGGGAGCACTGAAGCTTTCTTT. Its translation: CASSLDRGSTEAFF.

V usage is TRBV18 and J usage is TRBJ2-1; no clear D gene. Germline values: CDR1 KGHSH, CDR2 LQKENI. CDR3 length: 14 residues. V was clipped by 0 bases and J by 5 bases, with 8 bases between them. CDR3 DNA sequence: TGTGCCAGCTCACCACCTCCCCTCCACAATGAGCAGTTCTTC. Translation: CASSPPPLHNEQFF.

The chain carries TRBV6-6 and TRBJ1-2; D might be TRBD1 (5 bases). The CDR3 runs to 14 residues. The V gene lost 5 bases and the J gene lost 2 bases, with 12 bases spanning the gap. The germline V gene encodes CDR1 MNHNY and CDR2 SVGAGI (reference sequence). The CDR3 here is CASSPGPMNYGYTF. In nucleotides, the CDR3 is TGTGCCAGCAGTCCGGGACCGATGAACTATGGCTACACCTTC.

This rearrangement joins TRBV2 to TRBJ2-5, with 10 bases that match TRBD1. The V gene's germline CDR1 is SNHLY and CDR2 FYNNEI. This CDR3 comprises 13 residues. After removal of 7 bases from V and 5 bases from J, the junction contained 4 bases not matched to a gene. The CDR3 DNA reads TGTGCCAGCACACCGGGACAGGGGGAGACCCAGTACTTC. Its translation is CASTPGQGETQYF.

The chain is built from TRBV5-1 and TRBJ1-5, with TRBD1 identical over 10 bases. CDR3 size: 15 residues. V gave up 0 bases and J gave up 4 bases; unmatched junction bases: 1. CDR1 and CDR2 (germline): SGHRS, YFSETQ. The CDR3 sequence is CASSLGGQGNQPQHF. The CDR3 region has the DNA TGCGCCAGCAGCTTGGGGGGACAGGGGAATCAGCCCCAGCATTTT. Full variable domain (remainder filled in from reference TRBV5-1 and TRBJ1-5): KAGVTQTPRYLIKTRGQQVTLSCSPISGHRSVSWYQQTPGQGLQFLFEYFSETQRNKGNFPGRFSGRQFSNSRSEMNVSTLELGDSALYLCASSLGGQGNQPQHFGDGTRLSIL.

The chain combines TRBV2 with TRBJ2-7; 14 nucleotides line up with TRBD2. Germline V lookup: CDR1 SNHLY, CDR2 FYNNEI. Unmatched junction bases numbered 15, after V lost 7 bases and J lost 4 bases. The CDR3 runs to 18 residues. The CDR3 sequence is CASTRGLAGGYSPYEQYF. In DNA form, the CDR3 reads TGTGCCAGCACCCGAGGACTAGCGGGAGGATATTCGCCTTACGAGCAGTACTTC.

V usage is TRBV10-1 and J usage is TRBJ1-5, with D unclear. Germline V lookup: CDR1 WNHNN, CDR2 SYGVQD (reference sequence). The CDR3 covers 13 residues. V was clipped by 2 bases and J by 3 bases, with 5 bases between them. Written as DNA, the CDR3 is TGCGCCAGCAGTGAGGCAGTCAATCAGCCCCAGCATTTT. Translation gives CASSEAVNQPQHF.

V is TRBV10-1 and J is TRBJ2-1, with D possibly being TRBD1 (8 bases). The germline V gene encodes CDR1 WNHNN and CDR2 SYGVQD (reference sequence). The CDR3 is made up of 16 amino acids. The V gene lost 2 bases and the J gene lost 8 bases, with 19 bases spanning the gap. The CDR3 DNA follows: TGCGCCAGCAGTGAGGTCCAGGGGGCAGGGAGGGATGAGCAGTTCTTC. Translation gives CASSEVQGAGRDEQFF.

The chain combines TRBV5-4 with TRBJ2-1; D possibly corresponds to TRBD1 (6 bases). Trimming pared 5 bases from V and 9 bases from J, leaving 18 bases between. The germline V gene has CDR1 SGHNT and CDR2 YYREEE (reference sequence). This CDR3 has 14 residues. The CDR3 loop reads CASSKRDIVTEQFF. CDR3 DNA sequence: TGTGCCAGCAGTAAACGGGACATTGTTACTGAGCAGTTCTTC.

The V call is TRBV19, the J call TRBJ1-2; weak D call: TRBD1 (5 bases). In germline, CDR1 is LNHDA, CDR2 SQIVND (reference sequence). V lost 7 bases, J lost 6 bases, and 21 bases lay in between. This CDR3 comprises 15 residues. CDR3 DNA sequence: TGTGCCAGTAATGCCCTTGGGGGTAGCGTCGATGGCTACACCTTC. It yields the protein CASNALGGSVDGYTF.

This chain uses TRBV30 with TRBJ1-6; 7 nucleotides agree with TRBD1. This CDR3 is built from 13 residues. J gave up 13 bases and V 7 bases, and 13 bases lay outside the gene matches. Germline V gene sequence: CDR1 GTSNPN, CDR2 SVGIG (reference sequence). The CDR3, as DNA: TGTGCCTTCACCGGGACAGATGTCGCCCCCCTCCACTTT. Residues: CAFTGTDVAPLHF.

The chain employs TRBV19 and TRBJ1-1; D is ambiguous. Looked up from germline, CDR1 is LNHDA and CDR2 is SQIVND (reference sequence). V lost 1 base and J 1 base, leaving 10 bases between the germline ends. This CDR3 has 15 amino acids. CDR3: CASSIATSGNTEAFF. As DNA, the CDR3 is TGTGCCAGTAGTATAGCCACATCGGGGAACACTGAAGCTTTCTTT.

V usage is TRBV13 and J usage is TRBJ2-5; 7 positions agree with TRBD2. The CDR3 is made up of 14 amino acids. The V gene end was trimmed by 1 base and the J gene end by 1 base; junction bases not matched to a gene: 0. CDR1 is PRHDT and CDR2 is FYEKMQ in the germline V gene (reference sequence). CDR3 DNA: TGTGCCAGCAGCTTAGCGGGGGGCCAAGAGACCCAGTACTTC. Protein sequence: CASSLAGGQETQYF.

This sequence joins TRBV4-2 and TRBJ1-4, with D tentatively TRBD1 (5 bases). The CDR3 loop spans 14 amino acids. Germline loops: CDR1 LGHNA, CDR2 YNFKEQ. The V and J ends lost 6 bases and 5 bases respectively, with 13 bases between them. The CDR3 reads CASSPGQSNEKLFF. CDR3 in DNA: TGTGCCAGCAGTCCAGGGCAATCCAATGAAAAACTGTTTTTT.

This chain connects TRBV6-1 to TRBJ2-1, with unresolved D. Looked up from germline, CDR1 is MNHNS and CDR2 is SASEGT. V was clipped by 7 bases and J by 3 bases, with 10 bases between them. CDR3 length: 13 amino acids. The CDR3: CASTWTVYNEQFF. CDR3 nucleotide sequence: TGTGCCAGCACCTGGACGGTCTACAATGAGCAGTTCTTC.

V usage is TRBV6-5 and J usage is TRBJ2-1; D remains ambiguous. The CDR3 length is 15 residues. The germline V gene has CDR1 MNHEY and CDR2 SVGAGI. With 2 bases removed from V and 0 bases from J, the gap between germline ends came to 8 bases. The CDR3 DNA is TGTGCCAGCAGTTACACAAAAAGCTCCTACAATGAGCAGTTCTTC. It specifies CASSYTKSSYNEQFF.

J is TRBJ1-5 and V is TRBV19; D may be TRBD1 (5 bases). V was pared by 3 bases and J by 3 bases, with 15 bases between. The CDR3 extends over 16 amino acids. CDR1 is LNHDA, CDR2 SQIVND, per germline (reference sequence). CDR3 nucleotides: TGTGCCAGTAGTATTCCCTCCGGGGGACTCAATCAGCCCCAGCATTTT. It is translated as CASSIPSGGLNQPQHF.

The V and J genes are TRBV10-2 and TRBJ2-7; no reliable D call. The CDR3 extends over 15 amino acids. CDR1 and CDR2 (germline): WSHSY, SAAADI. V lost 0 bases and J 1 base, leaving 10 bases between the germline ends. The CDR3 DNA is TGCGCCAGCAGTGAGTCGGTCTTCAAATCCTACGAGCAGTACTTC. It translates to CASSESVFKSYEQYF.

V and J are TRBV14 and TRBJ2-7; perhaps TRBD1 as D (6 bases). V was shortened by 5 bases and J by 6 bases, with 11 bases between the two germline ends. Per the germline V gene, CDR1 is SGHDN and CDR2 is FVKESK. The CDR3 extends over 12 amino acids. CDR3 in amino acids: CASSSSGVEQYF. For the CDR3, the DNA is TGTGCCAGCAGCTCGTCAGGGGTCGAGCAGTACTTC.

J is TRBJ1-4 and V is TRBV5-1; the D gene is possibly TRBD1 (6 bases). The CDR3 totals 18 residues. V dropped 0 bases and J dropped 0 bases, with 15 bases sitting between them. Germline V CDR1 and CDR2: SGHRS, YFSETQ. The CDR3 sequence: CASSLALTGTATNEKLFF. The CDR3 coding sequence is TGCGCCAGCAGCTTGGCCTTGACAGGCACCGCAACTAATGAAAAACTGTTTTTT.

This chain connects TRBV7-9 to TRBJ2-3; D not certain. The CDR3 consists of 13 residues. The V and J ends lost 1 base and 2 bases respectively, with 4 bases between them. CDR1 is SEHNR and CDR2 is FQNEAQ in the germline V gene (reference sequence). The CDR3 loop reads CASSLGSTDTQYF. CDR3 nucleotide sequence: TGTGCCAGCAGCTTAGGGTCCACAGATACGCAGTATTTT.

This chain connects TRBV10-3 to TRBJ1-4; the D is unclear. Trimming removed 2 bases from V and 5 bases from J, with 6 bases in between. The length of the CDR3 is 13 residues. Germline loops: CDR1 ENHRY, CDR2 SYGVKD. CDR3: CAISELDNEKLFF. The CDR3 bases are TGTGCCATCAGTGAGCTAGACAATGAAAAACTGTTTTTT.

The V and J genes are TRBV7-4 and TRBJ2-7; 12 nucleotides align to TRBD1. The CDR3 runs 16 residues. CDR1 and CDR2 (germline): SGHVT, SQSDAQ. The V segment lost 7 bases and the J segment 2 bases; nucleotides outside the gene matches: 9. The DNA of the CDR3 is TGTGCCAGCACAACGGGACAGGGGGCTCTTCCCTACGAGCAGTACTTC. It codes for CASTTGQGALPYEQYF.

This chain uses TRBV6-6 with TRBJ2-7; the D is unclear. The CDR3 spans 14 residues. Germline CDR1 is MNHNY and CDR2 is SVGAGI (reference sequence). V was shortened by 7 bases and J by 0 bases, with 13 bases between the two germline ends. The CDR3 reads CASTSASTSYEQYF. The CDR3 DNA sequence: TGTGCCAGCACCTCCGCCAGCACCTCCTACGAGCAGTACTTC.

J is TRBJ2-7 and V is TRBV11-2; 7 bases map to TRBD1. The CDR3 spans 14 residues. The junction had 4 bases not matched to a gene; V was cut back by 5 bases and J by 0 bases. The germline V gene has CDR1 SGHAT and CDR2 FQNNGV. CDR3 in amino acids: CASSGRDSSYEQYF. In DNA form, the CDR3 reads TGTGCCAGCAGCGGTCGGGACAGCTCCTACGAGCAGTACTTC.

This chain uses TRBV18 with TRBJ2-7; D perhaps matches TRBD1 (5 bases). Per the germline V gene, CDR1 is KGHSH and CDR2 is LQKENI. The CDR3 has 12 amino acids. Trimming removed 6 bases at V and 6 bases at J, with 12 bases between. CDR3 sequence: CASSPTATEQYF. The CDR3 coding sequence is TGTGCCAGCTCCCCGACAGCAACCGAGCAGTACTTC.